This T cell receptor beta chain was recovered during a study of Ad26.COV2.S vaccination and SARS-CoV-2 variants. Overall study findings and caveats: Following vaccination, spike-specific CD8+ and CD4+ T cell responses reportedly exhibited substantial breadth. Placebo and vaccine recipients had non-spike TCR breadth that was similar. Higher spike-specific TCR breadth was found in vaccine recipients than in placebo recipients. Overall T cell responses may have been underestimated by the analyses of TCR breadth and depth.

The CDR3 consists of 14 residues. V was shortened by 4 bases and J by 5 bases, with 12 bases between the two germline ends. CDR1 is SGDLS and CDR2 is YYNGEE in the germline V gene. Libraries were prepared by immunoSEQ multiplex PCR; TCRdb keeps only in-frame clonotypes and omits some of them. The repertoire holds more than 150,000 clones, with about 83% as singletons. Details on this clone: Its antigen is still unknown.

The sample was peripheral blood, taken after recovery from COVID-19. The TCR originated in a human donor who had recovered from COVID-19. The chain recombines TRBV9 with TRBJ2-2; D is unresolved. CDR3 in DNA: TGTGCCAGCAGCCCCCCCCTGGAAACCGGGGAGCTGTTTTTT. It specifies CASSPPLETGELFF.